What follows is one TCR beta chain and its context. Its target antigen remains unknown. No base-level quality is on record; no much larger clone is a single base apart. The data were obtained in a study of shared clonotypes between healthy human individuals (dated by TCRdb to the early 2020s). Regarding the study in general: Three men and two women, aged 18 to 49 years, made up the cohort. For each donor, CD4 naive and CD4 memory were each given three plates, CD8 naive was given two plates, and CD8 memory was given one plate. To estimate repertoire size and how much clonotypes are shared between individuals, the study performed deep sequencing of blood TCR repertoires from a few healthy adults. Libraries were prepared and TCR repertoires were sequenced by different laboratories using diverse techniques, in order to increase sequencing depth and limit assay-specific biases. Between about 0.94 and 8.9 billion PBMCs per donor were obtained by leukapheresis. Overall study outcomes, separate from this receptor: Because the study included a small number of donors, the genetic and exposure-history diversity represented was limited. Sharing across a few donors was observed for roughly 5.4% of naive CD4, 3.5% of naive CD8, 2.3% of memory CD4, and about 0.38% of memory CD8 clonotypes. Sampling was restricted to blood, and TCR repertoires in tissue are likely to differ from TCR repertoires in blood. Compared with non-shared clonotypes, the clonotypes found in all four sorted-subset donors had higher generation probabilities. Pairwise subsampling led to the expectation that sequencing depth would affect the degree of clonotype sharing among donors. Naive subsets generally had larger estimated clonotype richness than memory subsets. Rarefaction of sorted-subset datasets indicated incomplete sequencing despite the large sequencing depth.

Healthy HIV-negative adults with no recently reported acute infections or vaccinations were included as donors. Only Caucasian adults living in Nashville, Tennessee, USA were represented among the donors. CD4+ T cells were enriched through magnetic negative selection, after which naive cells were positively selected on CD45RA and the remaining negative fraction served as the memory subset. Blood was obtained by leukapheresis, after which PBMCs were separated by Ficoll-Histopaque density gradient centrifugation and cryopreserved in liquid nitrogen vapor phase. Purity and quantity of every magnetically sorted T cell population were checked by analytical flow cytometry. Genomic DNA was isolated from every sorted fraction and measured by UV absorbance on a Nanodrop 2000c. Using the deep immunoSEQ assay, TCR CDR3 regions were amplified from genomic DNA by multiplex PCR. Genomic DNA extracted from each cell subset was distributed evenly over all wells of several immunoSEQ 96-well plates, and each plate served as one replicate. Each replicate PCR for sorted subsets received about 220 ng genomic DNA, equal to about 30,000 T cell genomes. The purified libraries were quantified using a Qubit 3.0 fluorometer, sized with a Bioanalyzer 2100, and then quantified again using the KAPA Library Quantification kit. A separate single-read 150-cycle Illumina NextSeq 550 flow cell was used to sequence each immunoSEQ 96-well plate. The paper's data handling went like this. Because the immunoSEQ output held only junctional sequences and lacked quality scores, the filtering could not match the filtering applied to full-length reads. Sequences were annotated with PyIR, a Python wrapper for IgBLAST v1.9, using IMGT germline references to assign V/J genes and CDR3. Reads with weak V/J assignments (E-value above 1e-6), missing CDR3, stop codons, out-of-frame junctions, or ambiguous translated residues were removed. V3J clonotypes were defined by identical inferred V gene, J gene, and CDR3 amino acid sequence. To compute the percentage overlap between repertoires, the number of shared unique clonotypes was divided by the size of the smaller repertoire. Three approaches were used to assess repertoire richness: RTK rarefaction, the Chao1 estimator, and Recon v2.1 estimates of unobserved clonotypes. For all TCRbeta clonotypes obtained by the gDNA method from several donors, generation probabilities were computed with OLGA. TCRdb limited this immuneACCESS table to in-frame rearrangements with V and J called. A share of clones is missing; checked studies link under half to unresolved V genes, and the rest is unexplained. V and J calls and clone size are given by that table; D and trimming were obtained from the DNA. Counted in this sample were some 500,000 clones; roughly 95% of them appeared once. The biggest ten clones account for approximately 0.06% of the sample.

In the germline V gene (reference sequence), CDR1 corresponds to MNHNY and CDR2 to SVGAGI. V loses 6 bases of germline sequence and J loses 2 bases, and the interval between the two ends is 20 bases. The CDR3 contains 16 residues, cysteine and phenylalanine counted. Solely the CDR3 DNA is kept, with 48 bases framed from the first base. This TCR was sampled from a woman aged 30 to 39 in good health. Sample: naive CD4+ T cells sorted from blood. The sample's cell subset or site label is to be understood as: CD45RA+ positively selected. The chain uses TRBV6-6 and TRBJ2-7; no D segment can be confidently identified. The CDR3 region has the sequence CASSPKYSRTPYEQYF. The DNA reads as follows: TGTGCCAGCAGCCCCAAGTACAGCCGGACGCCCTACGAGCAGTACTTC.